These 3 T cell receptor beta chains originate from one sample sequenced in a study of blood T cell repertoires in COVID-19 (dated by TCRdb to the early 2020s). The library was built by means of the immunoSEQ multiplex PCR assay. The source is immuneACCESS, and TCRdb retained only in-frame sequences with V and J called. Part of the clones is not carried over; for the studies checked, unresolved V genes explain less than half of this, and the remainder is unexplained. Present in this sample are 300,000 to 400,000 clones, approximately 88% of which were seen just once. Together, the top ten hold around 10% of the sample. Sequenced input: peripheral blood. These receptors all come from a man aged 25 to 45 with COVID-19, enrolled during active disease.

This clone was found a few times. This CDR3 reads CASSQPGQGATEAFF. In nucleotides, the CDR3 is TGCGCCAGCAGCCAACCGGGACAGGGGGCAACTGAAGCTTTCTTT. V usage is TRBV4-3 and J usage is TRBJ1-1; 12 bases are a match to TRBD1. This CDR3 region has 15 residues. CDR1 and CDR2 (germline): LGHNA, YSLEER. With V trimmed by 2 bases and J by 5 bases, 3 bases remained unmatched.

This clone appeared many times. The CDR3 loop is CASSDSPGGTDTQYF. The CDR3 DNA reads as TGTGCCAGCAGTGACTCCCCAGGGGGCACAGATACGCAGTATTTT. V is TRBV6-4 and J is TRBJ2-3; TRBD1 might be the D (6 bases). The ends were cut back, 0 bases at V and 1 base at J, with 8 bases in the middle. The CDR3 length is 15 residues. Germline CDR1 and CDR2: MRHNA and SNTAGT.

This chain uses TRBV27 with TRBJ2-2, with a tentative D call TRBD1 (6 bases). Germline CDR1 MNHEY, CDR2 SMNVEV (reference sequence). Deletions cut 5 bases from V and 3 bases from J, with 7 bases between. This CDR3 has 13 amino acids. The CDR3 loop reads CASSNRDTGELFF. The CDR3 nucleotides read TGTGCCAGCAGTAACAGGGACACCGGGGAGCTGTTTTTT.